This entry lists 30 T cell receptor beta chains sequenced from one sample in a study of blood T cell repertoires in COVID-19. Clones were read by immunoSEQ multiplex PCR, and TCRdb kept only the in-frame ones, dropping some. The sample holds fewer than 300,000 clones, approximately 90% seen once. Sequencing was performed on peripheral blood. The source is a woman in her forties who had recovered from COVID-19.

This clone was counted a single time. J is TRBJ1-6 and V is TRBV11-2; TRBD1 matches at 10 bases. Germline lookup yields CDR1 SGHAT and CDR2 FQNNGV. The CDR3 length is 16 residues. After removal of 1 base from V and 6 bases from J, the junction contained 3 bases not matched to a gene. CDR3 in amino acids: CASSLARDRGNSPLHF. The CDR3 bases are TGTGCCAGCAGCTTAGCCCGGGACAGGGGTAATTCACCCCTCCACTTT.

The rearrangement joins TRBV19 to TRBJ2-5; D is ambiguous. The CDR3 runs 13 residues. V dropped 1 base and J dropped 4 bases, with 7 bases sitting between them. Germline-derived CDR1 and CDR2 are LNHDA and SQIVND (reference sequence). As DNA, the CDR3 is TGTGCCAGTAGTATAGGTGGCCGAGAGACCCAGTACTTC. Protein: CASSIGGRETQYF.

The rearrangement links TRBV7-6 to TRBJ1-1; TRBD1 matches at 8 bases. CDR3 length equals 14 residues. From germline, CDR1 is SGHVS and CDR2 FNYEAQ. With 5 bases clipped from V and 2 bases from J, the junction kept 4 bases outside the gene matches. The CDR3 sequence: CASSPRGPNTEAFF. Here the CDR3 DNA reads TGTGCCAGCAGCCCCAGGGGGCCTAACACTGAAGCTTTCTTT.

Worth noting for this clone: At the DNA level, this CDR3 is encoded by other sequences in the same sample as well. The chain joins TRBV20-1 to TRBJ2-1; D remains ambiguous. The CDR3 is made up of 11 amino acids. Trimming shortened V by 3 bases and J by 7 bases, and 7 bases separated the two germline ends. From germline, CDR1 is DFQATT and CDR2 SNEGSKA (reference sequence). CDR3 sequence (DNA): TGCAGTGCTAGCACTTCTAATGAGCAGTTCTTC. Protein: CSASTSNEQFF.

V usage is TRBV5-1 and J usage is TRBJ2-1, with TRBD2 matching over 7 bases. V trimming: 1 base; J trimming: 2 bases; junction bases outside the gene matches: 3. Germline CDR1 and CDR2: SGHRS and YFSETQ. The CDR3 is 15 amino acids. The CDR3 DNA follows: TGCGCCAGCAGCTTGTTAGCGGGCCCCTACAATGAGCAGTTCTTC. Protein sequence: CASSLLAGPYNEQFF.

The chain uses TRBV7-9 and TRBJ1-3; tentative D call: TRBD1 (5 bases). Trimming removed 3 bases from V and 4 bases from J, with 16 bases in between. Germline loops: CDR1 SEHNR, CDR2 FQNEAQ (reference sequence). The CDR3 totals 16 residues. The CDR3 sequence: CASSFATGGRGNTIYF. The CDR3 nucleotides read TGTGCCAGCAGCTTCGCTACAGGCGGTCGGGGAAACACCATATATTTT.

CDR3 coding DNA: TGTGCCAGCAGCAAAGGGGCCAGAGTATCCTCCTACGAGCAGTACGTC. Its translation: CASSKGARVSSYEQYV. V is TRBV21-1 and J is TRBJ2-7; TRBD1 reflects the table's D call only, with no check against the DNA. TRBV21-1 is recorded as a pseudogene. The CDR3 spans 16 residues.

The rearrangement links TRBV6-6 to TRBJ1-2, with TRBD1 as a possible D gene (5 bases). Germline values: CDR1 MNHNY, CDR2 SVGAGI (reference sequence). Trimming stripped 5 bases from V and 6 bases from J, with 16 bases between. CDR3 length: 14 amino acids. The CDR3 DNA reads as TGTGCCAGCAGTGCCAGGACCACGGGGGATGGCTACACCTTC. Translated: CASSARTTGDGYTF.

The V and J genes are TRBV10-3 and TRBJ2-1; no firm D call. From germline, CDR1 is ENHRY and CDR2 SYGVKD. V lost 0 bases to trimming and J lost 8 bases, with 14 bases between them. CDR3 size: 15 residues. The CDR3 protein is CAISESVTLGHEQFF. The CDR3, as DNA: TGTGCCATCAGTGAGTCGGTTACCCTGGGCCATGAGCAGTTCTTC.

This chain links TRBV29-1 with TRBJ1-1; 9 bases are a match to TRBD1. V shed 3 bases, J shed 5 bases, and the junction held 10 bases outside the gene matches. The germline V gene has CDR1 SQVTM and CDR2 ANQGSEA. The CDR3 consists of 15 residues. The CDR3 loop reads CSVEFGTGRWTEAFF. DNA for the CDR3: TGCAGCGTTGAGTTTGGGACAGGGCGATGGACTGAAGCTTTCTTT.

This chain joins TRBV19 and TRBJ1-5, with D perhaps matching TRBD1 (6 bases). CDR3 size: 13 residues. The germline V and J ends were trimmed by 7 bases and 7 bases, with 14 bases remaining between them. The germline V gene encodes CDR1 LNHDA and CDR2 SQIVND (reference sequence). The CDR3 here is CASMSGVTQPQHF. The CDR3 DNA is TGTGCCAGTATGTCAGGGGTTACACAGCCCCAGCATTTT.

This sequence joins TRBV5-8 and TRBJ2-7, with D perhaps TRBD1 (6 bases). The CDR3 is made up of 16 amino acids. The ends were cut back, 4 bases at V and 7 bases at J, with 24 bases in the middle. Germline lookup yields CDR1 SGHTS and CDR2 YDEGEE. CDR3 nucleotides: TGTGCCAGCAGCGCTAGGGGCAGGGGTCTTGGGATAGAGCAGTACGTC. As protein: CASSARGRGLGIEQYV.

The V call is TRBV30, the J call TRBJ2-1, with TRBD2 matching 8 bases. CDR1 GTSNPN and CDR2 SVGIG come from the germline V gene (reference sequence). V lost 2 bases and J lost 0; bases outside the gene matches: 3. The CDR3 sequence is 15 residues long. The CDR3 sequence: CAWSLGTSSYNEQFF. Here the CDR3 DNA reads TGTGCCTGGAGTCTCGGGACTAGCTCCTACAATGAGCAGTTCTTC.

V and J are TRBV6-1 and TRBJ2-3, with a tentative D call TRBD1 (5 bases). The CDR3 loop spans 16 amino acids. Germline V CDR1 and CDR2: MNHNS, SASEGT. V was pared by 3 bases and J by 1 base, with 14 bases between. The CDR3 DNA follows: TGTGCCAGCAGTGACGTCCCCAGGGTGGGCACAGATACGCAGTATTTT. Translated, it gives CASSDVPRVGTDTQYF.

This rearrangement joins TRBV11-3 to TRBJ2-7; 10 bases are a match to TRBD2. Germline CDR1 is SGHNT and CDR2 is YENEEA. V lost 5 bases, J lost 6 bases, and 7 bases stayed unmatched. The CDR3 has 14 residues. The CDR3 DNA sequence: TGTGCCAGCAGCCCTCGAGCGGGAGGGCCCGAGCAGTACTTC. Its protein is CASSPRAGGPEQYF.

The genes are TRBV18 and TRBJ2-1, with 8 bases lining up with TRBD2. The CDR3 loop spans 17 amino acids. V was clipped by 3 bases and J by 4 bases; unmatched bases: 11. Germline CDR1 reads KGHSH; CDR2 reads LQKENI. The chain's CDR3 is CASSPRPGSGSYNEQFF. CDR3 DNA sequence: TGTGCCAGCTCACCCCGGCCGGGGAGCGGGAGTTACAATGAGCAGTTCTTC.

The DNA for the CDR3 is TGTGCCAGCAGGAGGACTAACTCCTACGAGCAGTACGTC. It yields the protein CASRRTNSYEQYV. The chain carries TRBV2 and TRBJ2-7; a possible D gene is TRBD2 (6 bases). Between the trimmed V and J ends, which lost 6 bases and 0 bases, there was a span of 9 bases. This CDR3 contains 13 residues. Germline V gene data show CDR1 as SNHLY and CDR2 as FYNNEI.

The V call is TRBV11-2, the J call TRBJ1-6; 10 bases align to TRBD1. The CDR3 loop spans 16 amino acids. The V gene end was trimmed by 6 bases and the J gene end by 7 bases; junction bases not matched to a gene: 9. Germline V gene data show CDR1 as SGHAT and CDR2 as FQNNGV. The chain's CDR3 is CASRSAWTGGNSPLHF. The CDR3 DNA follows: TGTGCCAGCAGGTCGGCCTGGACAGGGGGGAATTCACCCCTCCACTTT.

In this sample, this clone turned up once. The chain uses TRBV7-9 and TRBJ1-1; the match to TRBD1 covers 10 bases. J was trimmed by 4 bases and V by 5 bases; bases with no gene match: 1. The CDR3 is 13 residues long. The germline gives CDR1 SEHNR, CDR2 FQNEAQ (reference sequence). The CDR3 DNA reads as TGTGCCAGCAGCCGGGACAGGGGCACTGAAGCTTTCTTT. Encoded protein: CASSRDRGTEAFF.

The rearrangement joins TRBV4-1 to TRBJ1-4; D is undetermined. The CDR3 contains 12 residues. Trimming took off 4 bases at V and 13 bases at J, with 13 bases between the two ends. Germline CDR1 reads MGHRA; CDR2 reads YSYEKL. The CDR3 loop is CASSRTPGRLFF. For the CDR3, the DNA is TGCGCCAGCAGCCGAACGCCTGGGCGACTGTTTTTT.

The chain uses TRBV7-3 and TRBJ1-1, with 9 nucleotides matching TRBD1. Unmatched junction bases numbered 2, after V lost 8 bases and J lost 1 base. This CDR3 comprises 13 residues. Germline V CDR1 and CDR2: SGHTA, FQGTGA. CDR3 sequence (DNA): TGTGCCAGCCACAGGGGGCCGAACACTGAAGCTTTCTTT. Translated, it gives CASHRGPNTEAFF.

V and J are TRBV19 and TRBJ1-5; no firm D call. Trimming removed 7 bases at V and 6 bases at J, with 16 bases between. The germline CDR1 and CDR2 sequences are LNHDA and SQIVND (reference sequence). The CDR3 is made up of 14 amino acids. The CDR3 reads CASTPTVSGQPQHF. The CDR3 DNA reads TGTGCCAGTACCCCGACCGTATCAGGTCAGCCCCAGCATTTT.

J is TRBJ2-1 and V is TRBV27; 14 bases match TRBD2. Per germline, CDR1 MNHEY and CDR2 SMNVEV (reference sequence). The CDR3 contains 19 residues. The J segment lost 1 base and the V segment lost 0 bases, leaving 5 bases of the junction unmatched. The CDR3 reads CASSLSPGLAGASYNEQFF. CDR3 nucleotides: TGTGCCAGCAGTTTATCGCCGGGACTAGCGGGGGCTTCCTACAATGAGCAGTTCTTC.

The chain recombines TRBV30 with TRBJ2-3; TRBD2 agrees at 7 bases. The CDR3 has 15 residues. J gave up 2 bases and V 2 bases, and 7 bases lay outside the gene matches. Germline CDR1 reads GTSNPN; CDR2 reads SVGIG (reference sequence). Here the CDR3 reads CAWSPGRTYTDTQYF. The CDR3 DNA sequence: TGTGCCTGGAGTCCCGGGAGGACGTACACAGATACGCAGTATTTT.

The sample holds one count of this clone. The gene calls are TRBV30 and TRBJ1-2; the match to TRBD1 covers 7 bases. The length of the CDR3 is 15 residues. V trimming: 8 bases; J trimming: 1 base; junction bases outside the gene matches: 13. Germline V gene data show CDR1 as GTSNPN and CDR2 as SVGIG (reference sequence). The CDR3 DNA is TGTGCCGGAACTCAGGGGGGAAGCTTTAACTATGGCTACACCTTC. Protein sequence: CAGTQGGSFNYGYTF.

J is TRBJ1-4 and V is TRBV19; 9 nucleotides agree with TRBD1. The V segment lost 8 bases and the J segment 6 bases; nucleotides outside the gene matches: 4. CDR3 length equals 13 residues. The V gene's germline CDR1 is LNHDA and CDR2 SQIVND (reference sequence). The CDR3 loop reads CASGDRADEKLFF. In DNA, the CDR3 is TGTGCCAGTGGGGACAGGGCGGATGAAAAACTGTTTTTT.

The chain uses TRBV7-9 and TRBJ2-7; D is possibly TRBD2 (6 bases). Trimming left V 5 bases short and J 6 bases short, with 14 bases between. This CDR3 region has 13 residues. Germline CDR1 reads SEHNR; CDR2 reads FQNEAQ (reference sequence). DNA of the CDR3: TGTGCCAGCAGCCCGGGACTCTTTGGCGAGCAGTACTTC. It yields the protein CASSPGLFGEQYF.

The genes are TRBV29-1 and TRBJ2-7; 11 nucleotides line up with TRBD1. J gave up 4 bases and V 4 bases, and 6 bases lay outside the gene matches. The CDR3 spans 14 residues. Germline-derived CDR1 and CDR2 are SQVTM and ANQGSEA. In nucleotides, the CDR3 is TGCAGCGTTGTGGGGGACAGGGGGTGTTACGAGCAGTACGTC. Its protein is CSVVGDRGCYEQYV.

V and J are TRBV13 and TRBJ1-2; D not resolved. Trimming removed 5 bases at V and 0 bases at J, with 10 bases between. The CDR3 contains 14 residues. Germline CDR1 is PRHDT and CDR2 is FYEKMQ (reference sequence). CDR3 sequence reads: CASSRRRANYGYTF. CDR3 coding DNA: TGTGCCAGCAGCCGCCGGCGGGCTAACTATGGCTACACCTTC.

The chain recombines TRBV6-5 with TRBJ1-1; 9 nucleotides agree with TRBD1. Germline CDR1 reads MNHEY; CDR2 reads SVGAGI. J was trimmed by 12 bases and V by 0 bases; bases with no gene match: 5. The CDR3 extends over 13 amino acids. CDR3 DNA: TGTGCCAGCAGTTACTCGGGGACAGGGACGTCTTTCTTT. Protein sequence: CASSYSGTGTSFF.